Each of the 9 T cell receptor beta chains below was sequenced from the same sample in a study of blood T cell repertoires in COVID-19 (dated by TCRdb to 2018 to 2021). The method behind the library was the immunoSEQ multiplex PCR assay. TCRdb mirrors the immuneACCESS table, restricted to in-frame sequences. Some clones are absent from its copies; in checked studies, under half trace to an unresolved V gene, and the reason for the others is unknown. The sample includes over 45,000 clones, with approximately 86% observed a single time. Together, the top ten hold 3% to 4.5% of the sample. Input material: peripheral blood. These TCRs come from a man between 40 and 49 years old with COVID-19, enrolled during active disease.

J is TRBJ1-2 and V is TRBV5-5; D unresolved. Germline V CDR1 and CDR2: SGHKS, YYEKEE (reference sequence). The ends were cut back, 5 bases at V and 8 bases at J, with 19 bases in the middle. The CDR3 runs 14 residues. CDR3 in DNA: TGTGCCAGCAGGGAGGTAACCGGGCTCAAGGGCTACACCTTC. Translating it yields CASREVTGLKGYTF.

The sample holds a few counts of this clone. The rearrangement links TRBV27 to TRBJ1-1; the D gene is possibly TRBD1 (6 bases). This CDR3 spans 11 amino acids. The V gene's germline CDR1 is MNHEY and CDR2 SMNVEV (reference sequence). Trimming left V 3 bases short and J 8 bases short, with 7 bases between. Written as DNA, the CDR3 is TGTGCCAGCAGTTTGGGGACAGAAGCTTTCTTT. It encodes CASSLGTEAFF.

The chain employs TRBV30 and TRBJ2-2, with 7 bases lining up with TRBD1. This CDR3 is 13 amino acids long. The junction had 3 bases not matched to a gene; V was cut back by 3 bases and J by 5 bases. Germline V gene data show CDR1 as GTSNPN and CDR2 as SVGIG (reference sequence). CDR3 nucleotide sequence: TGTGCCTGGAGGGTACAGGGGACCGGGGAGCTGTTTTTT. The encoded protein is CAWRVQGTGELFF.

This sequence joins TRBV27 and TRBJ1-2; weak D call: TRBD1 (5 bases). Trimming removed 4 bases at V and 8 bases at J, with 20 bases between. The CDR3 sequence is 15 residues long. CDR1 and CDR2 (germline): MNHEY, SMNVEV (reference sequence). CDR3 region: CASSSSTANHNGYTF. The DNA of the CDR3 is TGTGCCAGCAGTTCCTCGACAGCAAACCATAACGGCTACACCTTC.

The rearrangement uses TRBV5-8 and TRBJ2-1; D gene uncertain. This CDR3 is built from 14 residues. The germline V and J ends were trimmed by 0 bases and 6 bases, with 10 bases remaining between them. From germline, CDR1 is SGHTS and CDR2 YDEGEE. CDR3 in amino acids: CASSLGQAGNEQFF. The DNA of the CDR3 is TGTGCCAGCAGCTTGGGGCAGGCCGGCAATGAGCAGTTCTTC.

The J gene is TRBJ1-5, the V gene TRBV28, with 7 positions matching TRBD1. CDR3 size: 17 residues. Per germline, CDR1 MDHEN and CDR2 SYDVKM. J was trimmed by 0 bases and V by 4 bases; bases with no gene match: 9. In DNA, the CDR3 is TGTGCCAGCAGTTCTGGTTCCGGGACAGATAGCAATCAGCCCCAGCATTTT. It is translated as CASSSGSGTDSNQPQHF.

This chain joins TRBV5-8 and TRBJ2-2; D is ambiguous. Trimming left V 1 base short and J 0 bases short, with 4 bases between. This CDR3 comprises 14 residues. The germline gives CDR1 SGHTS, CDR2 YDEGEE. Here the CDR3 reads CASSLRTNTGELFF. The DNA of the CDR3 is TGTGCCAGCAGCTTGCGTACGAACACCGGGGAGCTGTTTTTT.

In this sample, this clone turned up a few times. The rearrangement links TRBV27 to TRBJ2-7; 11 positions match TRBD2. The V gene's germline CDR1 is MNHEY and CDR2 SMNVEV (reference sequence). The CDR3 spans 17 residues. V trimming: 4 bases; J trimming: 6 bases; junction bases outside the gene matches: 14. For the CDR3, the DNA is TGTGCCAGCAGTTCTGAGAATAGCGGGAGGGCCCGTCGCGAGCAGTACTTC. It codes for CASSSENSGRARREQYF.

The chain recombines TRBV28 with TRBJ1-1, with a weak D call TRBD1 (6 bases). The germline V gene has CDR1 MDHEN and CDR2 SYDVKM. The CDR3 totals 13 residues. The V end was cut by 6 bases, the J end by 1 base, with 9 bases between. DNA for the CDR3: TGTGCCAGCAGGTGGACAGAGAACACTGAAGCTTTCTTT. As protein: CASRWTENTEAFF.